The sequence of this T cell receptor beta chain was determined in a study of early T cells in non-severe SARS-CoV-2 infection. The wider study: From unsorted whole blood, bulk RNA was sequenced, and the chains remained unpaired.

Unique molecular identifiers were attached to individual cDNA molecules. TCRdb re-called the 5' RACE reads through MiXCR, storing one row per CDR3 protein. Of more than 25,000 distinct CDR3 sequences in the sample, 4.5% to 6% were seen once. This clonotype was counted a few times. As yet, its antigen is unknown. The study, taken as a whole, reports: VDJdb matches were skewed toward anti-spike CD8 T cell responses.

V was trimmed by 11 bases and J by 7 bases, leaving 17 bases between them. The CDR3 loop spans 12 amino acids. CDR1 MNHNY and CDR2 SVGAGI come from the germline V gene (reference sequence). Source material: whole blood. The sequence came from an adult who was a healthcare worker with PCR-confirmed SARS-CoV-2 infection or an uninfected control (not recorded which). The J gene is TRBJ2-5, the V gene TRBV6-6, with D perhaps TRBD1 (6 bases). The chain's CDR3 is CAVEPGVGTQYF. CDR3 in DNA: TGTGCCGTGGAGCCAGGGGTAGGGACCCAGTACTTC.